Listed here are 14 T cell receptor beta chains from one sample, sequenced in a study of blood T cell repertoires in COVID-19 (dated by TCRdb to 2019 to 2021). The library was produced with the immunoSEQ multiplex PCR assay. TCRdb provides this immuneACCESS table in a form limited to in-frame rearrangements. Some clones are lacking; in checked studies, under half of them reflect an unresolved V gene, and why the rest are absent is not known. The sample table lists around 230,000 clones, 75% to 85% of them with a count of one. The ten most abundant clones make up approximately 2.4% of the sample. The sample comprised peripheral blood. These receptors all come from a man aged 40-49 years who had recovered from COVID-19.

The gene calls are TRBV20-1 and TRBJ2-7; D not resolved. CDR1 is DFQATT, CDR2 SNEGSKA, per germline (reference sequence). With 8 bases removed from V and 6 bases from J, the gap between germline ends came to 5 bases. CDR3 length: 8 amino acids. CDR3 nucleotides: TGCAGTCCCCTCGAGCAGTACTTC. Translation: CSPLEQYF.

The chain links TRBV5-1 to TRBJ1-5; TRBD1 is a possible D gene (6 bases). The CDR3 length is 18 residues. Trimming took 1 base from V and 1 from J, leaving 18 bases between them. Germline assignment: CDR1 SGHRS and CDR2 YFSETQ. The CDR3 loop reads CASSLFIINGQSNQPQHF. In DNA form, the CDR3 reads TGCGCCAGCAGCTTGTTTATAATCAATGGACAGAGCAATCAGCCCCAGCATTTT.

The V and J genes are TRBV6-5 and TRBJ2-1; the match to TRBD1 covers 8 bases. The germline V gene encodes CDR1 MNHEY and CDR2 SVGAGI. The trim removed 4 bases at V and 6 bases at J, leaving 2 bases unmatched. The length of the CDR3 is 13 residues. CDR3 nucleotides: TGTGCCAGCAGTTTTGACAGGGGCAATGAGCAGTTCTTC. Translating gives CASSFDRGNEQFF.

The chain uses TRBV7-2 and TRBJ1-5, with D hard to call. Germline assignment: CDR1 SGHTA and CDR2 FQGNSA. This CDR3 comprises 16 residues. With 1 base removed from V and 5 bases from J, the gap between germline ends came to 15 bases. This CDR3 is CASSLGGHQVHQPQHF. The DNA for the CDR3 is TGTGCCAGCAGCTTAGGAGGGCACCAAGTTCATCAGCCCCAGCATTTT.

On this clone itself: A junction end diverges from the germline sequence, so it may reflect a read error. The rearrangement uses TRBV6-2 or TRBV6-3 and TRBJ2-3; 10 nucleotides agree with TRBD1. This CDR3 comprises 11 residues. In germline, CDR1 is MNHEY, CDR2 SVGEGT. As DNA, the CDR3 is TGTGCCAGCAGTTCCGGGGACAGGGGCACCTTT. Residues: CASSSGDRGTF.

The count of this clone is one. V usage is TRBV18 and J usage is TRBJ2-1; 11 nucleotides line up with TRBD2. Trimming at V came to 3 bases and at J to 7 bases, leaving 11 bases not matched to a gene. Germline V lookup: CDR1 KGHSH, CDR2 LQKENI. The CDR3 is 17 residues long. This CDR3 is CASSPRALAGATNEQFF. CDR3 bases: TGTGCCAGCTCACCTCGAGCACTAGCGGGAGCAACGAATGAGCAGTTCTTC.

This clone was detected only once. The J gene is TRBJ1-2, the V gene TRBV2; D unclear. This CDR3 contains 12 residues. Germline CDR1 is SNHLY and CDR2 is FYNNEI. V lost 3 bases to trimming and J lost 4 bases, with 6 bases between them. The CDR3, as DNA: TGTGCCAGCAGTGACGTTTCCTATGGCTACACCTTC. It codes for CASSDVSYGYTF.

As DNA, the CDR3 is TGTGCCAGCAGCCCCACTAGCGAAAGCTCCTACAATGAGCAGTTCTTC. This encodes CASSPTSESSYNEQFF. This rearrangement joins TRBV13 to TRBJ2-1; 7 nucleotides align to TRBD2. The CDR3 length is 16 residues. The V gene end was trimmed by 5 bases and the J gene end by 0 bases; junction bases not matched to a gene: 7. Germline CDR1 is PRHDT and CDR2 is FYEKMQ (reference sequence).

The chain has TRBV20-1 and TRBJ1-2; D gene ambiguous. Germline V gene sequence: CDR1 DFQATT, CDR2 SNEGSKA (reference sequence). CDR3 length: 14 residues. V was clipped by 3 bases and J by 0 bases, with 11 bases between them. This CDR3 is CSASAHSPNYGYTF. DNA of the CDR3: TGCAGTGCTAGTGCCCACAGTCCTAACTATGGCTACACCTTC.

This rearrangement joins TRBV19 to TRBJ2-2, with TRBD2 matching 11 bases. V lost 6 bases to trimming and J lost 2 bases; unmatched junction nucleotides: 2. Per the germline V gene, CDR1 is LNHDA and CDR2 is SQIVND (reference sequence). This CDR3 spans 15 amino acids. CDR3 in amino acids: CASRGTSGNTGELFF. For the CDR3, the DNA is TGTGCCAGTAGAGGGACTAGCGGAAACACCGGGGAGCTGTTTTTT.

The chain recombines TRBV4-1 with TRBJ2-1; a possible D gene is TRBD1 (7 bases). There are 15 residues in the CDR3. Trimming removed 4 bases from V and 7 bases from J, with 17 bases in between. CDR1 MGHRA and CDR2 YSYEKL come from the germline V gene. The DNA for the CDR3 is TGCGCCAGCAGCCTTAGCGGTGAACAGGGGAATGAGCAGTTCTTC. Amino acid sequence: CASSLSGEQGNEQFF.

This clone was detected a few times. V is TRBV19 and J is TRBJ1-1; 7 bases are a match to TRBD1. Trimming removed 10 bases from V and 3 bases from J; junction bases left unmatched: 14. The germline gives CDR1 LNHDA, CDR2 SQIVND (reference sequence). The CDR3 is 15 residues long. The DNA of the CDR3 is TGTGCCACCGCTACAGGGGACCTTGTTTACACTGAAGCTTTCTTT. Its protein product is CATATGDLVYTEAFF.

V and J are TRBV5-1 and TRBJ2-2; D is uncertain. The V gene's germline CDR1 is SGHRS and CDR2 YFSETQ. V dropped 5 bases and J dropped 5 bases, with 16 bases sitting between them. The CDR3 is made up of 15 amino acids. This CDR3 reads CASSFEFGQTGELFF. DNA of the CDR3: TGCGCCAGCAGTTTTGAATTTGGGCAAACCGGGGAGCTGTTTTTT. The variable domain in full, with the rest retrieved from reference TRBV5-1 and TRBJ2-2, is KAGVTQTPRYLIKTRGQQVTLSCSPISGHRSVSWYQQTPGQGLQFLFEYFSETQRNKGNFPGRFSGRQFSNSRSEMNVSTLELGDSALYLCASSFEFGQTGELFFGEGSRLTVL.

This chain connects TRBV19 to TRBJ2-3, with a weak D call TRBD2 (5 bases). The ends were cut back, 5 bases at V and 6 bases at J, with 12 bases in the middle. This CDR3 is 13 amino acids long. CDR1 is LNHDA, CDR2 SQIVND, per germline (reference sequence). For the CDR3, the DNA is TGTGCCAGTAGTCCGGCCGAGCGGGATACGCAGTATTTT. Its protein product is CASSPAERDTQYF.